Described below is a single T cell receptor (beta chain) sequence and its context. Its antigen remains unknown. This sample is drawn from a study of cytomegalovirus exposure and HLA in healthy donors. Study-level results: The study labeled more than 150 TCR beta chains cytomegalovirus-associated. Most TCR sequences were uncommon, yet certain public TCRs appeared in many donors. According to a subsequent analysis, TCR clusters identified in the first cohort showed a tendency to co-occur across the roughly 120 validation repertoires.

CDR1 SNHLY and CDR2 FYNNEI come from the germline V gene. J gave up 8 bases and V 7 bases, and 11 bases lay outside the gene matches. This CDR3 comprises 16 residues. The data were produced by immunoSEQ multiplex PCR, yet TCRdb's version contains in-frame clones alone and is incomplete. The sample lists roughly 60,000 clones; roughly 91% were seen once. The rearrangement links TRBV2 to TRBJ2-1, with 13 nucleotides matching TRBD2. The specimen was PBMCs. The sequence came from a young woman in good health and CMV-seronegative. CDR3 amino acids: CASTRELAGGPYEQFF. The CDR3 DNA reads TGTGCCAGCACAAGAGAACTAGCGGGAGGGCCCTATGAGCAGTTCTTC.